The sequence of this TCR beta chain was determined in a study of T cell repertoires in cytomegalovirus infection. About the study: Shared public TCR beta signatures pointed to both CMV infection and a matching HLA type. The study's findings and limits: Individuals carrying CMV plus the relevant HLA were identified by cumulative frequency of public TCR beta families. In two of eight donors, the top clonotype was HLA-C-restricted CMV-specific.

TCRdb analysed the reads with MiXCR anew, one entry per CDR3 protein. The sample holds 55,000 to 70,000 distinct CDR3 sequences, approximately 22% seen once. The CDR3 has 12 residues. V lost 6 bases and J lost 11; bases outside the gene matches: 7. This clonotype was found a few times. Its antigen is not known. Specimen: PBMCs, sequenced either directly or after in vitro stimulation (not recorded which). This sequence originates from a human donor in good health (CMV status not recorded). Some clones in this sample may be carry-over from other donors' samples. The chain links TRBV12-3 or TRBV12-4 to TRBJ1-1, with 9 positions matching TRBD1. The DNA of the CDR3 is TGTGCCAGCAGCCCGGGGACAGGGAGCGCTTTCTTT. Translating gives CASSPGTGSAFF.